The clone carrying this T cell receptor beta chain showed up just once. The sample comes from a study of blood T cell repertoires in COVID-19. At the level of the study: COVID-19 samples, acute and convalescent, were from the United States, Italy and Spain. PBMCs, B-cell-depleted T cells, or T cells were the source of the cDNA or gDNA that made up the material.

Data came from immunoSEQ multiplex PCR; TCRdb stores just in-frame clones and leaves some out. The sample contains fewer than 500,000 clones, about 85% of which appear only once. CDR1 is MNHEY and CDR2 is SMNVEV in the germline V gene (reference sequence). J was trimmed by 0 bases and V by 5 bases; bases with no gene match: 9. The CDR3 loop spans 16 amino acids. The age range of participants was 18 to 89 years, with residence in under 25 US areas. Cohort allocation depended upon clinical history that participants reported. The genes are TRBV27 and TRBJ2-7; TRBD2 matches at 8 bases. The sample taken for sequencing was PBMCs or T cells enriched from blood (not recorded which). The sequence came from a woman younger than 35 with acute COVID-19. DNA for the CDR3: TGTGCCAGCAGTCCCTCGAGCGGGAGAAGCTCCTACGAGCAGTACTTC. Translated, it gives CASSPSSGRSSYEQYF.